This T cell receptor (beta chain) came from a study of T cells in Graves' hyperthyroidism and ophthalmopathy. V lost 1 base and J 1 base, leaving 16 bases between the germline ends. CDR3 length equals 17 residues. The germline CDR1 and CDR2 sequences are MNHEY and SVGAGI. Patients with uncontrolled infections, other autoimmune diseases, pregnancy or lactation were excluded. The diagnoses drew upon clinical symptoms, serum thyroxine and TRAb, thyroid ultrasound and orbital computed tomography. Amplified TCR beta CDR3 regions came from RNA transcripts. Researchers ran a first-round RT-PCR on the TCR CDR3 using the HTBI primer set. Each CDR3 protein gets one entry after TCRdb re-called the multiplex PCR reads with MiXCR. The sample has about 500,000 distinct CDR3 sequences; 46% are singletons.

V and J are TRBV6-5 and TRBJ1-1; D gene unclear. The source of this sequence is an adult woman with Graves' disease, either hyperthyroidism or ophthalmopathy (not recorded which). The sequencing sample was made of peripheral blood or thyroid tissue (not recorded which). CDR3 sequence reads: CASSYWASTEKNTEAFF. The CDR3 DNA sequence: TGTGCCAGCAGTTACTGGGCCTCGACGGAGAAGAACACTGAAGCTTTCTTT.